This TCR beta chain was found in a study of cytotoxic CD8 clonotypes in ibrutinib-treated CLL (dated by TCRdb to about 2021). Regarding the study in general: The cohort included about 15 treatment-naive and roughly ten relapsed/refractory patients; about 18 were IGHV unmutated. Patients were still on ibrutinib when every remission and progressive disease sample was collected. Of the roughly 86 people in the trial, 26 had longitudinal samples available. Cryopreserved peripheral blood mononuclear cells were collected before treatment, at response, and at either disease progression or sustained remission. Response samples were taken after a median of about a year on treatment, ranging from about 6 to 40 months. Responses were partial in roughly 25 patients and complete in 2; after median about 70 months follow-up, roughly 14 stayed in remission and about twelve progressed. On average, each sample had about 250,000 productive templates and around 100,000 productive rearrangements. Summary of the overall study and its limitations: Public clonotypes were rare and either shrank or stayed stable during treatment, and the rise in clonality at ibrutinib response reflected expansion of private clonotypes. At ibrutinib response clonality went up, during sustained remission it held steady, and at progression it dropped back toward baseline. Sustained-remission and progressing patients did not have matched sampling times, and lymph node repertoires were not examined. Baseline clonality was found to be higher than that of age-matched healthy donors and was strongly correlated with circulating CD8+ T-cell counts.

A MiSeq instrument was used for deep resolution sequencing, which targeted depths ranging from 1 in 1 million up to 1 in 200,000 T cells, with coverage averaging 10x for each clonotype. The immunoSEQ hsTCRB Kit was used to generate TCR beta libraries. Under the source paper's analysis protocol: The data were analyzed with ImmunoSEQ Analyzer and ImmunoSEQ Data Assistant, and V, D and J gene assignments followed IMGT definitions. Clonality, which ranges from 0 to 1, was calculated as one minus the normalized Shannon entropy of productive rearrangement frequencies. Only overrepresented clonotypes making up at least 0.05% of each patient's repertoire were included in the public clonotype analysis. Some 13 age-matched healthy donor repertoires from immuneACCESS served as clonality controls. Imported from immuneACCESS, the table was reduced by TCRdb to in-frame sequences with V and J called. These copies leave out some clones; in studies compared against another copy, an unresolved V gene accounts for under half, and the cause of the remainder is not known. V and J calls and clone size are as listed in that table; D and trimming were resolved from the DNA. This sample gives roughly 130,000 clones in total; approximately 90% of them show up just once. Roughly 10% of the sample is held by the ten biggest clonotypes.

The CDR3 spans 13 residues, from the cysteine through the phenylalanine. Just the 39-base CDR3 DNA is kept, in frame starting at base 1. Taken from the germline V gene, the CDR1 and CDR2 loops are SGDLS and YYNGEE. Trimmed from V: 2 bases; trimmed from J: 11 bases; junction bases lacking a gene match: 6. About this clone itself: Which antigen it targets is not known. Base qualities are not provided; no much larger clone lies one nucleotide away.

Interpreted using the paper, the time point label stands for: approximately 11 months on ibrutinib. For TCR beta library preparation, about 2.2 micrograms of genomic DNA were extracted from the cryopreserved PBMCs. Longitudinal blood samples from CLL patients on ibrutinib monotherapy were analyzed using high-throughput TCR beta sequencing. The patients were enrolled in a single-center, open-label phase 2 trial of ibrutinib monotherapy. The sequencing here drew on PBMCs, taken after 12 months of ibrutinib treatment. The sequence joins TRBV9 to TRBJ1-4, with TRBD1 identical over 7 junction bases. The TCR was taken from a human donor with chronic lymphocytic leukemia. The CDR3 in this case is CASSVEGARKLFF. The nucleotide sequence reads TGTGCCAGCAGCGTGGAGGGGGCGCGGAAACTGTTTTTT.